A selection of T cell receptor beta chains follows, all from one sample in a study of blood T cell repertoires in COVID-19. Some clones are missing from TCRdb's copy, which holds only in-frame ones; the method was immunoSEQ multiplex PCR. The data contain around 310,000 clones, approximately 92% of them singletons. Sequencing was performed on peripheral blood. These receptors originate from a woman in her 30s with COVID-19, enrolled during active disease. CDR3s include the opening cysteine and the closing phenylalanine or tryptophan. Fields, in order: J gene, V gene, D gene, clone size, CDR3 protein, CDR3 DNA. A D gene is named only where the DNA matches it firmly. Part of the rows lack a size; the others show once, few, many or a class for expanded clones.

TRBJ2-1 | TRBV6-6 | TRBD2 | . | CASRRLAGVYNEQFF | TGTGCCAGCAGGCGACTAGCGGGAGTGTACAATGAGCAGTTCTTC
TRBJ2-3 | TRBV6-1 | . | . | CASSEPAADTQYF | TGTGCCAGCAGTGAACCGGCGGCCGATACGCAGTATTTT
TRBJ2-3 | TRBV4-1 | . | . | CASSQIRGATDTQYF | TGCGCCAGCAGCCAGATTCGGGGAGCCACAGATACGCAGTATTTT
TRBJ1-5 | TRBV6-6 | TRBD1 | . | CASSPDPTGVGNQPQHF | TGTGCCAGCAGTCCTGACCCCACAGGGGTTGGCAATCAGCCCCAGCATTTT
TRBJ2-7 | TRBV11-2 | TRBD1 | . | CASSSGTVAYYEQYF | TGTGCCAGCAGCTCCGGGACAGTGGCTTATTACGAGCAGTACTTC
TRBJ2-3 | TRBV6-1 | . | . | CASSEAPGSPSTDTQYF | TGTGCCAGCAGTGAAGCGCCCGGTAGCCCAAGCACAGATACGCAGTATTTT
TRBJ2-1 | TRBV2 | TRBD2 | once | CASEGTSGESSYNEQFF | TGTGCCAGCGAGGGGACTAGCGGGGAAAGCTCCTACAATGAGCAGTTCTTC
TRBJ1-1 | TRBV5-1 | . | many | CASSLGPGTEAFF | TGCGCCAGCAGCTTGGGACCGGGCACTGAAGCTTTCTTT
TRBJ2-5 | TRBV5-1 | . | . | CASSLQLDGETQYF | TGCGCCAGCAGCTTACAACTAGACGGAGAGACCCAGTACTTC
TRBJ2-3 | TRBV20-1 | . | . | CSADLGDTQYF | TGCAGTGCAGACCTAGGAGATACGCAGTATTTT
TRBJ1-4 | TRBV19 | . | . | CASSSPRSTNEKLFF | TGTGCCAGTAGTAGTCCACGGTCAACTAATGAAAAACTGTTTTTT
TRBJ2-5 | TRBV9 | TRBD2 | once | CASSETSGAQETQYF | TGTGCCAGCAGCGAGACTAGCGGGGCTCAAGAGACCCAGTACTTC
TRBJ2-7 | TRBV19 | TRBD2 | . | CASSIGSGRTYEQYF | TGTGCCAGTAGTATAGGGAGCGGGAGAACCTACGAGCAGTACTTC
TRBJ2-5 | TRBV7-9 | TRBD2 | . | CASSLKVAGEWETQYF | TGTGCCAGCAGCTTAAAGGTAGCGGGAGAGTGGGAGACCCAGTACTTC
TRBJ2-4 | TRBV7-9 | TRBD1 | . | CASSLATGGKNIQYF | TGTGCCAGCAGCTTAGCTACAGGGGGAAAAAACATTCAGTACTTC
TRBJ1-3 | TRBV7-6 | . | . | CASSLPDRLAGNTIYF | TGTGCCAGCAGCTTACCCGACAGGCTCGCTGGAAACACCATATATTTT
TRBJ2-7 | TRBV27 | . | . | CASSFRVSQSSYEQYF | TGTGCCAGCAGTTTCCGGGTATCACAATCGTCCTACGAGCAGTACTTC
TRBJ2-7 | TRBV30 | . | . | CAWRDSSLSYEQYF | TGTGCCTGGAGGGACAGCTCCCTCTCCTACGAGCAGTACTTC
TRBJ2-2 | TRBV5-1 | . | . | CASSPSIGWDTGELFF | TGCGCCAGCAGCCCGTCAATCGGGTGGGACACCGGGGAGCTGTTTTTT
TRBJ2-3 | TRBV11-2 | . | . | CASSFGTDTQYF | TGTGCCAGCAGCTTCGGGACAGATACGCAGTATTTT
TRBJ1-2 | TRBV2 | . | . | CASTPPDRSWYYGYTF | TGTGCCAGCACTCCCCCCGACAGGTCCTGGTACTATGGCTACACCTTC
TRBJ1-2 | TRBV6-4 | . | . | CASSDTDRLTNYGYTF | TGTGCCAGCAGTGACACCGACAGGTTGACTAACTATGGCTACACCTTC
TRBJ2-7 | TRBV7-9 | . | . | CASSLRVASVAYEQYF | TGTGCCAGCAGCTTAAGGGTGGCTAGCGTAGCCTACGAGCAGTACTTC
TRBJ1-3 | TRBV7-8 | . | . | CASSAGPLLSGNTIYF | TGTGCCAGCAGCGCGGGACCGTTACTCTCTGGAAACACCATATATTTT
TRBJ2-7 | TRBV7-2 | . | . | CASSAPYEQYF | TGTGCCAGCAGCGCGCCGTACGAGCAGTACTTC
TRBJ2-1 | TRBV10-3 | . | . | CATTGTGSYNEQFF | TGTGCCACTACGGGTACCGGATCCTACAATGAGCAGTTCTTC
TRBJ2-5 | TRBV4-3 | TRBD1 | . | CASSQDRQGQTQYF | TGCGCCAGCAGCCAAGATCGACAGGGTCAGACCCAGTACTTC
TRBJ1-2 | TRBV29-1 | . | . | CSTHGTNYGYTF | TGCAGCACCCACGGGACAAATTATGGCTACACCTTC
TRBJ1-2 | TRBV11-2 | TRBD1 | once | CASSPRTGDSNYGYTF | TGTGCCAGCAGTCCAAGGACAGGAGACTCTAACTATGGCTACACCTTC
TRBJ2-1 | TRBV30 | . | . | CAWTPRDNNEQFF | TGTGCCTGGACCCCTCGTGACAACAATGAGCAGTTCTTC
TRBJ1-1 | TRBV2 | . | . | CASKNIVGGDLGMAFF | TGTGCCAGCAAAAATATAGTCGGGGGAGACCTGGGGATGGCTTTCTTT
TRBJ2-7 | TRBV19 | . | . | CASSRESPYYEQYF | TGTGCCAGTAGTAGAGAATCCCCCTACTACGAGCAGTACTTC
TRBJ2-3 | TRBV3-1/TRBV3-2 | TRBD1 | . | CASSQDQTGAPTDTQYF | TGTGCCAGCAGCCAAGATCAGACAGGGGCTCCCACAGATACGCAGTATTTT
TRBJ1-1 | TRBV18 | TRBD1 | . | CASSPFTGGGAFF | TGTGCCAGCTCACCATTTACAGGGGGCGGGGCTTTCTTT
TRBJ1-1 | TRBV10-3 | . | . | CAISRQSTEAFF | TGTGCCATCAGCCGCCAGTCGACTGAAGCTTTCTTT
TRBJ2-7 | TRBV6-5 | TRBD2 | . | CASSPRTSGYEQYF | TGTGCCAGCAGTCCCCGGACTAGCGGCTACGAGCAGTACTTC
TRBJ2-5 | TRBV27 | . | . | CASSPKTSGETQYF | TGTGCCAGCAGTCCGAAGACCAGCGGGGAGACCCAGTACTTC
TRBJ1-5 | TRBV6-2/TRBV6-3 | TRBD1 | . | CASSHKSGTGERRSNQPQHF | TGTGCCAGCAGCCATAAGAGTGGGACAGGGGAAAGGAGAAGCAATCAGCCCCAGCATTTT
TRBJ1-1 | TRBV11-2 | . | . | CASSLVGVRIGNTEAFF | TGTGCCAGCAGCTTAGTCGGGGTCAGGATTGGGAACACTGAAGCTTTCTTT
TRBJ2-7 | TRBV10-3 | TRBD2 | . | CAISKAGGPNEQYF | TGTGCCATCAGTAAAGCGGGAGGGCCGAACGAGCAGTACTTC
TRBJ1-4 | TRBV2 | TRBD1 | . | CASSGTGPNEKLFF | TGTGCCAGCAGTGGGACAGGCCCTAATGAAAAACTGTTTTTT
TRBJ1-1 | TRBV15 | . | once | CATSPRRANTEAFF | TGTGCCACCAGCCCCCGGAGGGCGAACACTGAAGCTTTCTTT
TRBJ1-4 | TRBV10-2 | . | . | CASSESRGGGEKLFF | TGCGCCAGCAGTGAGTCTCGGGGGGGTGGTGAAAAACTGTTTTTT
TRBJ1-2 | TRBV7-2 | . | once | CASSLPGAGYGYTF | TGTGCCAGCAGCCTCCCAGGGGCAGGCTATGGCTACACCTTC
TRBJ2-7 | TRBV7-8 | . | . | CASSLLSAGATSYEQYF | TGTGCCAGCAGCTTACTTTCGGCAGGGGCTACGTCCTACGAGCAGTACTTC
TRBJ2-3 | TRBV12-5 | . | . | CASGSGDTQYF | TGTGCTAGTGGTTCAGGGGATACGCAGTATTTT
TRBJ1-1 | TRBV7-2 | . | . | CASRITGFWTEAFF | TGTGCCAGCAGGATAACAGGGTTTTGGACTGAAGCTTTCTTT
TRBJ1-1 | TRBV5-1 | . | . | CASSLGGMNTEAFF | TGCGCCAGCAGCTTAGGGGGAATGAACACTGAAGCTTTCTTT
TRBJ1-4 | TRBV2 | TRBD1 | few | CASSELGTGEKLFF | TGTGCCAGCAGTGAACTCGGGACAGGGGAAAAACTGTTTTTT
TRBJ2-3 | TRBV7-8 | . | . | CASSLVGRAGTQYF | TGTGCCAGCAGCTTAGTCGGTCGAGCGGGTACGCAGTATTTT